The entry below describes one TCR beta chain. These data come from a study of T cell responses to AZD1222 COVID-19 vaccine. The V end was cut by 1 base, the J end by 11 bases, with 11 bases between. This CDR3 has 12 residues. Germline V lookup: CDR1 KGHSH, CDR2 LQKENI. Sequencing was performed with immunoSEQ multiplex PCR; in TCRdb, only in-frame clones are kept and a portion is missing. The data contain about 140,000 clones, 85% to 95% of them singletons. Sample: peripheral blood, taken on day 0 of MenACWY control vaccination. The sequence was collected from an adult in good health. The genes are TRBV18 and TRBJ1-1; the D gene is possibly TRBD1 (5 bases). The CDR3 loop reads CASSPLAGTAFF. The CDR3, as DNA: TGTGCCAGCTCACCACTTGCCGGGACGGCTTTCTTT.